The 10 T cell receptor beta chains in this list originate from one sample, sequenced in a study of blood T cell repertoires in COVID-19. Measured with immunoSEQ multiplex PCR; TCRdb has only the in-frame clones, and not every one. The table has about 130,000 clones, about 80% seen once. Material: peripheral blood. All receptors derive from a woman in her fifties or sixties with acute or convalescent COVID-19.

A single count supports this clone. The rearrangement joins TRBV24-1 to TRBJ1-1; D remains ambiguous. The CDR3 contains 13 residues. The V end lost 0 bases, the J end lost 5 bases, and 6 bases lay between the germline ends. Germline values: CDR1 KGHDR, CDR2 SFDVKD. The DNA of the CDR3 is TGTGCCACCAGTGATTTGGGACTAACTGAAGCTTTCTTT. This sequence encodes CATSDLGLTEAFF.

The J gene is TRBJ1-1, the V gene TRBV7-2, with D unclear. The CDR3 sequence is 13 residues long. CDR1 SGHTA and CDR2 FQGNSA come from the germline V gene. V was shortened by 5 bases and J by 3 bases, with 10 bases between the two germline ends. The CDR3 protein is CASSPRPDTEAFF. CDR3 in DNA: TGTGCCAGCAGCCCCCGTCCGGACACTGAAGCTTTCTTT.

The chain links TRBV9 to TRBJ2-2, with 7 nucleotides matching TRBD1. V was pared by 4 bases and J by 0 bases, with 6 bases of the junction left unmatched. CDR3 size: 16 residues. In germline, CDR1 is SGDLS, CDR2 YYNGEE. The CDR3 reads CASSKTGTANTGELFF. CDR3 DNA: TGTGCCAGCAGCAAAACCGGGACAGCGAACACCGGGGAGCTGTTTTTT.

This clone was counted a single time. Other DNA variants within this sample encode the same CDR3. CDR3 DNA sequence: TGTGCCAGCAGCCTGGGGACAGCTGGAAACACCATATATTTT. Its protein product is CASSLGTAGNTIYF. The rearrangement links TRBV14 to TRBJ1-3; 7 bases line up with TRBD1. V was clipped by 4 bases and J by 2 bases; unmatched bases: 2. Germline CDR1 reads SGHDN; CDR2 reads FVKESK. The CDR3 length is 14 residues.

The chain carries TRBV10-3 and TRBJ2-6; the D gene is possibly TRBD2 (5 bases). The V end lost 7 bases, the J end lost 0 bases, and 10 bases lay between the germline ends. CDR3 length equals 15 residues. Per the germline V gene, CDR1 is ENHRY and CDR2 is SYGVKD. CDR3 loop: CAIMGDTSGANVLTF. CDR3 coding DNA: TGTGCCATCATGGGAGATACCTCTGGGGCCAACGTCCTGACTTTC.

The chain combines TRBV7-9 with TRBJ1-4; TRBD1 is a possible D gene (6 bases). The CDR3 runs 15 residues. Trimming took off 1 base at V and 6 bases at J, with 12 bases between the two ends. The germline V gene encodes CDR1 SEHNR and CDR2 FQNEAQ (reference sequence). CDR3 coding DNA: TGTGCCAGCAGCTTAGATGGGGGCGCTGATGAAAAACTGTTTTTT. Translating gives CASSLDGGADEKLFF.

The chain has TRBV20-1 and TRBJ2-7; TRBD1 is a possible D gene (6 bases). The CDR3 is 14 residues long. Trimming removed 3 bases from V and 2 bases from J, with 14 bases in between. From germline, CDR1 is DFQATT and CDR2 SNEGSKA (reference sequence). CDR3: CSASEGRGAYEQYV. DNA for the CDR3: TGCAGTGCTAGTGAAGGCAGGGGCGCCTACGAGCAGTACGTC.

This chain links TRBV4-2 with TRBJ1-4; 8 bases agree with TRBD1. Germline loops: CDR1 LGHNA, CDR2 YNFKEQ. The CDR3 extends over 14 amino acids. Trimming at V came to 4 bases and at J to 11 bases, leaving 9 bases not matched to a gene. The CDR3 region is CASSPDRVDRKLFF. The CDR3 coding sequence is TGTGCCAGCAGCCCGGACAGGGTGGATAGGAAACTGTTTTTT.

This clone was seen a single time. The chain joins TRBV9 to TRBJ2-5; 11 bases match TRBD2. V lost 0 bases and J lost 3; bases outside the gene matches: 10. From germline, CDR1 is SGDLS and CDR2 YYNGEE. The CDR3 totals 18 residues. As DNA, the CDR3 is TGTGCCAGCAGCGTAGTAAGTAGCGGGGGGGTCCGTGAAGAGACCCAGTACTTC. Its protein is CASSVVSSGGVREETQYF.

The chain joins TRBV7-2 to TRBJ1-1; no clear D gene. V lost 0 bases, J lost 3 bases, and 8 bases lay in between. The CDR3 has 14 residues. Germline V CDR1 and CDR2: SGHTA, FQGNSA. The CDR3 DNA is TGTGCCAGCAGCTTAGCCGGCAGGTACACTGAAGCTTTCTTT. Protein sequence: CASSLAGRYTEAFF.